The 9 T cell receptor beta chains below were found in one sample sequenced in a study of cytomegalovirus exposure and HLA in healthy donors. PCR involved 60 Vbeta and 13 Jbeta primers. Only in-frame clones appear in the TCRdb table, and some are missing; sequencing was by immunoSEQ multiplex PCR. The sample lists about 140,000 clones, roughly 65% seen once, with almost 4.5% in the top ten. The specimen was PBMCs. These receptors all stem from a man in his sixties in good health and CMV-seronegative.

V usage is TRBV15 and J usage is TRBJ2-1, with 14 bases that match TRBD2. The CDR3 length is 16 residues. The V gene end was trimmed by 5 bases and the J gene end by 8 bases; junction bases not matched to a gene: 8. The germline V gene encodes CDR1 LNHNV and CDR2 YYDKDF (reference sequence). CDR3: CATSVRLAGGGDEQFF. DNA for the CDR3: TGTGCCACCAGCGTGAGACTAGCGGGAGGGGGGGATGAGCAGTTCTTC. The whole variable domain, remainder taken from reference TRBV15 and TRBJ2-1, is DAMVIQNPRYQVTQFGKPVTLSCSQTLNHNVMYWYQQKSSQAPKLLFHYYDKDFNNEADTPDNFQSRRPNTSFCFLDIRSPGLGDTAMYLCATSVRLAGGGDEQFFGPGTRLTVL.

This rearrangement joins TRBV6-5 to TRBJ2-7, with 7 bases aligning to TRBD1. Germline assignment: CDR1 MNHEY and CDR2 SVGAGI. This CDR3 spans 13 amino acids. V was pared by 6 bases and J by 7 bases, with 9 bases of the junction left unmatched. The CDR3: CASSATGLEEQYF. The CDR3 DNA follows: TGTGCCAGCAGCGCGACAGGGTTGGAGGAGCAGTACTTC.

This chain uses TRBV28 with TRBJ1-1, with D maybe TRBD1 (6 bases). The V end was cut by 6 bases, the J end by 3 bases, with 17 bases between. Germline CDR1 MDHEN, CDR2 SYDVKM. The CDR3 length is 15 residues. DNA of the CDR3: TGTGCCAGCAGCCCAGGAGGGGGGGCGGACACTGAAGCTTTCTTT. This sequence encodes CASSPGGGADTEAFF.

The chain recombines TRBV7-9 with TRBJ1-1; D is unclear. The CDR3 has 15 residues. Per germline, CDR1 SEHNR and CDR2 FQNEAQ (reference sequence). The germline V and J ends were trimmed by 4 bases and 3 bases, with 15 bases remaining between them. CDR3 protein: CASSSAFASYTEAFF. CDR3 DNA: TGTGCCAGCAGCTCCGCCTTTGCGAGCTACACTGAAGCTTTCTTT. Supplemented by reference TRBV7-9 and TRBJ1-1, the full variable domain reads DTGVSQNPRHKITKRGQNVTFRCDPISEHNRLYWYRQTLGQGPEFLTYFQNEAQLEKSRLLSDRFSAERPKGSFSTLEIQRTEQGDSAMYLCASSSAFASYTEAFFGQGTRLTVV.

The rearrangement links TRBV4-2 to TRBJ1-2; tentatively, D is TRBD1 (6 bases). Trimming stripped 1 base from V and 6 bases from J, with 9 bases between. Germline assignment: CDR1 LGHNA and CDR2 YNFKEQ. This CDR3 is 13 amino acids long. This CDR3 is CASSQGGGDGYTF. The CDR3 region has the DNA TGTGCCAGCAGCCAAGGAGGGGGAGATGGCTACACCTTC.

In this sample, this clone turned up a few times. This CDR3 reads CAWSAVSSYNSPLHF. The CDR3 region has the DNA TGTGCCTGGAGTGCGGTAAGCTCCTATAATTCACCCCTCCACTTT. The genes are TRBV30 and TRBJ1-6; D gene unclear. CDR3 size: 15 residues. Germline-derived CDR1 and CDR2 are GTSNPN and SVGIG (reference sequence). With 1 base removed from V and 0 bases from J, the gap between germline ends came to 7 bases.

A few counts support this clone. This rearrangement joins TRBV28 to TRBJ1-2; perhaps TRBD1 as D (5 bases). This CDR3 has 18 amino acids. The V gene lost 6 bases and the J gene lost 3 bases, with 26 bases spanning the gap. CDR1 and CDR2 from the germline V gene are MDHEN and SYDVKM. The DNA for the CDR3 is TGTGCCAGCAGCCAGTCCGGGACTCTCGCCTATGTTGACTATGGCTACACCTTC. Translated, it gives CASSQSGTLAYVDYGYTF.

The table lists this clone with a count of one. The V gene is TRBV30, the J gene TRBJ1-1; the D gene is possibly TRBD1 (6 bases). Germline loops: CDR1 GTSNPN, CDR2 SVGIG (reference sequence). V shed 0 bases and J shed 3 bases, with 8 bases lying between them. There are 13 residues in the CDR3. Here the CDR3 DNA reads TGTGCCTGGAGTGTAGAGGGGGACACTGAAGCTTTCTTT. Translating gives CAWSVEGDTEAFF.

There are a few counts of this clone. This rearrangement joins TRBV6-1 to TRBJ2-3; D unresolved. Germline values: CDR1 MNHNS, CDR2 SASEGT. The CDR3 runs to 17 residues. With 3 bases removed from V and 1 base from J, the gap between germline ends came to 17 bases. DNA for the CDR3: TGTGCCAGCAGTGACCCCACCGCCGGTCCCGGCACAGATACGCAGTATTTT. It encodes CASSDPTAGPGTDTQYF.